A selection of T cell receptor beta chains follows, all from one sample in a study of regulatory T cells in long-lasting Graves disease. TCRdb processed the multiplex PCR reads anew with MiXCR; each CDR3 protein has one entry. This sample has roughly 510,000 distinct CDR3 sequences; roughly a sixth occur once, and the top ten carry around 13%. The sample was also reused in another study, on T cells in Graves' hyperthyroidism and ophthalmopathy.

This material consisted of peripheral blood mononuclear cells (PBMCs), taken at new diagnosis, from a patient treated with antithyroid drugs. The receptors here all came from a man aged 18 to 35 with Graves disease. The CDR3 runs from the conserved cysteine through the conserved F or W. Fields, in order: clone size, J gene, V gene, D gene, CDR3 DNA, CDR3 protein. D genes are given only for firm matches. Rows may omit the clone size; those that give it use once, few, many or a size class.

>-|TRBJ2-2|TRBV11-2|TRBD1
TGTGCCAGCAGCTTAGGGATCGGGACAGTGTTTTTT
CASSLGIGTVFF
>many|TRBJ2-7|TRBV5-6|TRBD1
TGTGCCAGCAGCTTGGGGCCGGGACAGACCTACGAGCAGTACTTC
CASSLGPGQTYEQYF
>many|TRBJ2-7|TRBV20-1|TRBD1
TGCAGTGCTAGAGTTCGGACAGGGGCAAACGAGCAGTACTTC
CSARVRTGANEQYF
>-|TRBJ2-1|TRBV27|TRBD2
TGTGCCAGCAGTTTATCACCAGCGGGAACATACAATGAGCAGTTCTTC
CASSLSPAGTYNEQFF
>once|TRBJ2-5|TRBV7-6|-
TGTGCCAGCAGCGCAGGGCGGGCATTGGGAGAGACCCAGTACTTC
CASSAGRALGETQYF
>many|TRBJ2-5|TRBV28|-
TGTGCCAGCAGTTTTCCCCCCGTCATGTATTGGATTGAATCGGGGGCAGATGAGACCCAGTACTTC
CASSFPPVMYWIESGADETQYF
>-|TRBJ2-1|TRBV7-2|-
TGTGCCAGCAGCTTTCATGACCCTCCCGGCTGGGAGCAGTTCTTC
CASSFHDPPGWEQFF
>many|TRBJ2-2|TRBV5-1|-
TGCGCCAGCAGCTTGGGAGGCGGACTGACCGGGGAGCTGTTTTTT
CASSLGGGLTGELFF
>-|TRBJ1-2|TRBV12-5|TRBD1
TGTGCTAGTGGTCTGGACAGGGGGCCTGGCTACACCTTC
CASGLDRGPGYTF
>-|TRBJ2-7|TRBV30|TRBD2
TGTGCCTGGAAGGGAGCGGGAGTGGGCCTCTCCTACGAGCAGTACTTC
CAWKGAGVGLSYEQYF
>many|TRBJ2-1|TRBV29-1|TRBD2
TGCAGCGTTGAGGGGGCTAGCGGGAATTACAATGAGCAGTTCTTC
CSVEGASGNYNEQFF
>many|TRBJ2-5|TRBV10-3|-
TGTGCCAGCTCTCGGGCGGGCCGAGAGACCCAGTACTTC
CASSRAGRETQYF
>-|TRBJ2-1|TRBV9|-
TGTGCCAGCAGCCCCCCAGCTAGCCGGAGCCCCATTTACAATGAGCAGTTCTTC
CASSPPASRSPIYNEQFF
>-|TRBJ2-3|TRBV5-4|TRBD2
TGTGCCAGCAGGCTAACAAGCGGGAGCCTCCCAGATACGCAGTATTTT
CASRLTSGSLPDTQYF
>many|TRBJ2-7|TRBV27|TRBD1
TGTGCCAGCAGTCTACGGGACAGGGGATCCGAGCAGTACTTC
CASSLRDRGSEQYF
>-|TRBJ1-3|TRBV14|-
TGTGCCAGCAGCCAAGAACGCTCTGGAAACACCATATATTTT
CASSQERSGNTIYF
>many|TRBJ2-1|TRBV11-2|-
TGTGCCAGCAGCTTATCTGTTTCCCTCGATAGCGAGAGCTCCTACAATGAGCAGTTCTTC
CASSLSVSLDSESSYNEQFF
>many|TRBJ2-1|TRBV5-5|-
TGTGCCAGCAGCTTGGATGGGGGGACCCAGAGCTACAATGAGCAGTTCTTC
CASSLDGGTQSYNEQFF
>few|TRBJ2-7|TRBV10-3|TRBD1
TGTGCCATCGGACAGGGTATGAGCGAGCAGTACTTC
CAIGQGMSEQYF
>-|TRBJ2-1|TRBV12-3/TRBV12-4|TRBD1
TGTGCCAGCAGTTTCACAGGGGGCGATGAGCAGTTCTTC
CASSFTGGDEQFF
>few|TRBJ2-7|TRBV27|TRBD1
TGTGCCAGCACGGGGGACAGGGACTACGAGCAGTACTTC
CASTGDRDYEQYF
>many|TRBJ2-7|TRBV5-1|-
TGCGCCAGCAGCTTGGAGGCAGCGGAGGAGCAGTACTTC
CASSLEAAEEQYF
>many|TRBJ2-5|TRBV28|-
TGTGCCAGCAGTTTATTGGCAGGCCGGGATCAAGAGACCCAGTACTTC
CASSLLAGRDQETQYF
>few|TRBJ2-1|TRBV29-1|-
TGCAGCGTTGAACCCTTAAGCTCCTACAATGAGCAGTTCTTC
CSVEPLSSYNEQFF
>-|TRBJ2-7|TRBV6-2/TRBV6-3|-
TGTGCCAGCAGACTCCGGGACGTTACCTACGAGCAGTACTTC
CASRLRDVTYEQYF
>few|TRBJ1-6|TRBV28|-
TGTGCCAGCCGGATTGCAATCTCCTATAATTCACCCCTCCGCTTT
CASRIAISYNSPLRF
>-|TRBJ2-1|TRBV19|TRBD2
TGTGCCAGTAGTATACGACCGACGGGACTAGCGGGGACGAGCTCCTACAATGAGCAGTTCTTC
CASSIRPTGLAGTSSYNEQFF
>many|TRBJ1-1|TRBV30|-
TGTGCCTGGAGTGGCTGGATGAACACTGAAGCTTTCTTT
CAWSGWMNTEAFF
>few|TRBJ1-1|TRBV7-2|-
TGTGCCAGCCCGAGGGGCAGTGAAGCTTTCTTT
CASPRGSEAFF
>few|TRBJ2-2|TRBV5-1|TRBD1
TGCGCCAGCAGCTGGGGACAGGCCGTGGGCACCGGGGAGCTGTTTTTT
CASSWGQAVGTGELFF
>many|TRBJ1-5|TRBV2|-
TGTGCCAGCAGTGAAGGGCAGGGCAACAATCAGCCCCAGCATTTT
CASSEGQGNNQPQHF
>many|TRBJ2-3|TRBV5-1|-
TGCGCCAGCAGCTTAGGACGGAAAGATACGCAGTATTTT
CASSLGRKDTQYF
>many|TRBJ1-2|TRBV5-6|TRBD1
TGTGCCAGCAGCTACCGGGTTACAGGGGGAGGAAGCGGCTACACCTTC
CASSYRVTGGGSGYTF
>few|TRBJ1-2|TRBV7-9|-
TGTGCCAGCAGCGAAGGAGGCTACAGGGAACATGGCTACACCTTC
CASSEGGYREHGYTF
>many|TRBJ1-4|TRBV28|TRBD1
TGTGCCAGCAGTTTATCGGGACAGGGACCACTGTTTTTT
CASSLSGQGPLFF
>-|TRBJ2-7|TRBV20-1|TRBD2
TGCAGTGCTAGGAAGCGGGAGGGGAGATACGAGCAGTACTTC
CSARKREGRYEQYF
>many|TRBJ2-1|TRBV2|TRBD1
TGTGCCAGCACTGGACAGGGTTCAAATGAGCAGTTCTTC
CASTGQGSNEQFF
>few|TRBJ1-2|TRBV24-1|-
TGTGCCACCAGTGATTTCAAGATGAATGGCTACACCTTC
CATSDFKMNGYTF
>-|TRBJ2-1|TRBV6-5|-
TGTGCCAGCAGTTTGATTTTAGCGGAGCCAGATCCCCCCTACTACAATGAGCAGTTCTTC
CASSLILAEPDPPYYNEQFF
>many|TRBJ2-3|TRBV25-1|-
TGTGCCAGCAGCGTATCAGATACGCAGTATTTT
CASSVSDTQYF
>many|TRBJ2-1|TRBV20-1|TRBD2
TGCAGTGCTCGGGAGGGGTTCAATTCCTACAATGAGCAGTTCTTC
CSAREGFNSYNEQFF
>few|TRBJ2-1|TRBV30|TRBD1
TGTGCCTGGGCAGGACAGGCCGGTTATCACAATGAGCAGTTCTTC
CAWAGQAGYHNEQFF
>-|TRBJ2-7|TRBV4-2|-
TGTGCCAGCAGCCAAGATAGTCCCCCTAACTACGAGCAGTACTTC
CASSQDSPPNYEQYF
>few|TRBJ1-5|TRBV10-3|-
TGTGCCATCAGCGACCCGGAATTGGGCAATCAGCCCCAGCATTTT
CAISDPELGNQPQHF
>many|TRBJ2-3|TRBV7-2|-
TGTGCCAGCAGCCCCGGGCCCCGGGATTACACAGATACGCAGTATTTT
CASSPGPRDYTDTQYF
>many|TRBJ2-1|TRBV27|TRBD1
TGTGCCAGCAGTTTATCTAATTTGGGGACAGGTGAGCAGTTCTTC
CASSLSNLGTGEQFF
>-|TRBJ2-7|TRBV7-3|-
TGTGCCAGCAGCTTAAGGCCCTCGGGTCGCGGTGAGCAGTACTTC
CASSLRPSGRGEQYF